This entry lists 13 T cell receptor beta chains sequenced from one sample in a study of regulatory T cells in long-lasting Graves disease. Construction of the TCR beta libraries employed iRepertoire HTBI primers in conjunction with Arm-PCR of CDR3 regions. One entry per CDR3 protein results from TCRdb running MiXCR on the multiplex PCR reads. The sample yields hundreds of thousands of distinct CDR3 sequences, about 19% seen once. The time point is: persistent/refractory GD, antithyroid drugs over 5 years with positive TRAb. PBMC-derived RNA was used for the TCR library. Sequencing used peripheral blood mononuclear cells (PBMCs), obtained when the disease was refractory, from a patient treated with antithyroid drugs. Receptor source: a female donor with Graves disease.

V gene TRBV7-3 combines with J gene TRBJ2-3; 10 bases line up with TRBD2. The CDR3 sequence is 17 residues long. Losses at the gene ends were 4 bases for V and 5 bases for J; bases not matched to a gene: 12. Germline CDR1 and CDR2: SGHTA and FQGTGA. The CDR3 loop reads CASSSPGTSGEGDTQYF. In DNA form, the CDR3 reads TGTGCCAGCAGCTCCCCGGGCACTAGCGGGGAGGGAGATACGCAGTATTTT.

This clonotype has at least ten counts. The chain combines TRBV20-1 with TRBJ1-1, with 10 bases fitting TRBD1. Looked up from germline, CDR1 is DFQATT and CDR2 is SNEGSKA (reference sequence). The CDR3 sequence is 12 residues long. V was clipped by 5 bases and J by 4 bases; unmatched bases: 1. The CDR3 spells CSAGQGVTEAFF. The DNA of the CDR3 is TGCAGTGCTGGACAGGGGGTCACTGAAGCTTTCTTT.

This clonotype appeared many times. The chain joins TRBV12-3 or TRBV12-4 to TRBJ1-2; possible D gene TRBD1, 6 bases. The germline V and J ends were trimmed by 3 bases and 8 bases, with 16 bases remaining between them. The CDR3 sequence is 14 residues long. The DNA of the CDR3 is TGTGCCAGCAGTTTGGGCCACAGGGACCCCGGCTACACCTTC. Protein: CASSLGHRDPGYTF.

This clonotype came up many times. The chain employs TRBV20-1 and TRBJ2-5, with D unresolved. Trimming stripped 6 bases from V and 0 bases from J, with 17 bases between. The CDR3 runs 15 residues. The germline CDR1 and CDR2 sequences are DFQATT and SNEGSKA (reference sequence). CDR3 DNA: TGCAGTGCAAAGAAGGGTGCAGGACACCAAGAGACCCAGTACTTC. Amino acids: CSAKKGAGHQETQYF.

The V call is TRBV24-1, the J call TRBJ1-6, with a weak D call TRBD1 (5 bases). Germline V gene data show CDR1 as KGHDR and CDR2 as SFDVKD. Trimming removed 3 bases at V and 10 bases at J, with 6 bases between. The CDR3 contains 12 residues. The DNA of the CDR3 is TGTGCCACCAGTGATCCAGGGTCACCCCTCCACTTT. Encoded protein: CATSDPGSPLHF.

This clonotype was counted a few times. This chain uses TRBV24-1 with TRBJ1-2; possibly TRBD1 for D (6 bases). This CDR3 region has 14 residues. The ends were cut back, 3 bases at V and 2 bases at J, with 9 bases in the middle. Germline loops: CDR1 KGHDR, CDR2 SFDVKD. Here the CDR3 reads CATSDLGQNYGYTF. In DNA, the CDR3 is TGTGCCACCAGTGATCTGGGACAAAACTATGGCTACACCTTC.

The chain recombines TRBV5-1 with TRBJ2-7; D assignment may be TRBD1 or TRBD2 (5 bases each). The CDR3 extends over 15 amino acids. Trimming shortened V by 0 bases and J by 6 bases, and 16 bases separated the two germline ends. Germline CDR1 and CDR2: SGHRS and YFSETQ. This chain's CDR3 is CASSLVPGPNTEQYF. In DNA, the CDR3 is TGCGCCAGCAGCTTGGTCCCGGGGCCGAACACCGAGCAGTACTTC. The full variable domain, completed using reference TRBV5-1 and TRBJ2-7, is KAGVTQTPRYLIKTRGQQVTLSCSPISGHRSVSWYQQTPGQGLQFLFEYFSETQRNKGNFPGRFSGRQFSNSRSEMNVSTLELGDSALYLCASSLVPGPNTEQYFGPGTRLTVT.

This clonotype was counted many times. The DNA of the CDR3 is TGCAGTGCGCAGCGACAGGGGGCGTACGAGCAGTACTTC. Its translation is CSAQRQGAYEQYF. This chain uses TRBV20-1 with TRBJ2-7; 10 nucleotides match TRBD1. Germline CDR1 is DFQATT and CDR2 is SNEGSKA (reference sequence). The CDR3 runs to 13 residues. The J segment lost 4 bases and the V segment lost 6 bases, leaving 6 bases of the junction unmatched.

The chain employs TRBV27 and TRBJ2-7, with 11 positions matching TRBD2. CDR3 length equals 15 residues. Germline V lookup: CDR1 MNHEY, CDR2 SMNVEV (reference sequence). The trim removed 6 bases at V and 2 bases at J, leaving 6 bases unmatched. The chain's CDR3 is CASSLKLAGAYEQYF. The CDR3 region has the DNA TGTGCCAGCAGCCTCAAACTAGCGGGAGCCTACGAGCAGTACTTC.

This clonotype was seen many times. J is TRBJ2-4 and V is TRBV2; TRBD1 agrees at 8 bases. The CDR3 has 16 residues. The V gene's germline CDR1 is SNHLY and CDR2 FYNNEI. V was clipped by 8 bases and J by 0 bases; unmatched bases: 9. The CDR3 protein is CASSRGLSIAKNIQYF. The CDR3 DNA reads TGTGCCAGCTCCAGGGGGCTCAGTATAGCCAAAAACATTCAGTACTTC.

This clonotype has a count of ten or more. The genes are TRBV12-3 or TRBV12-4 and TRBJ2-7; D may be TRBD2 (5 bases). The V end lost 5 bases, the J end lost 6 bases, and 14 bases lay between the germline ends. This CDR3 is built from 13 residues. Here the CDR3 reads CASSGPGRGEQYF. DNA of the CDR3: TGTGCCAGCAGTGGCCCGGGCCGGGGCGAGCAGTACTTC.

This sequence joins TRBV7-9 and TRBJ2-2; 13 bases fit TRBD2. CDR3 length: 17 amino acids. Germline trimming cut 5 bases from V and 5 bases from J; bases unmatched to any gene: 8. The germline V gene has CDR1 SEHNR and CDR2 FQNEAQ (reference sequence). CDR3 sequence reads: CASSPGLAGVRTGELFF. In nucleotides, the CDR3 is TGTGCCAGCAGCCCAGGACTAGCGGGAGTTCGAACCGGGGAGCTGTTTTTT.

There are many counts of this clonotype. The chain uses TRBV25-1 and TRBJ2-5, with 11 bases matching TRBD1. CDR3 length: 18 residues. Unmatched junction bases numbered 9, after V lost 1 base and J lost 2 bases. In germline, CDR1 is MGHDK, CDR2 SYGVNS. CDR3 protein: CASSESRTGTGGQETQYF. CDR3 in DNA: TGTGCCAGCAGTGAATCGCGAACCGGGACAGGGGGTCAAGAGACCCAGTACTTC.